This TCR beta chain was retrieved from a study of T cells in women clearing cervical HPV infection. Study at large: Donors had HPV16-related CIN3 or worse; 2 had invasive cancer. General study results and limits: Repertoire richness, not evenness, was significantly elevated in CIN3+ cases versus controls.

Assay used: immunoSEQ multiplex PCR; TCRdb lists only in-frame clones, some missing. Its table lists 25,000 to 30,000 clones. Per the germline V gene, CDR1 is DFQATT and CDR2 is SNEGSKA (reference sequence). V was shortened by 3 bases and J by 3 bases, with 11 bases between the two germline ends. The CDR3 spans 13 residues. Note on this clone: Its target is unknown. The read terminates 3 residues ahead of where the CDR3 ends, so the germline J gene completes it.

MY09/MY11 PCR detected cervical HPV DNA; dot-blot assigned genotypes. The sequenced material came from blood buffy coat. The clonotype comes from a woman aged 18 to 75 with a cervical HPV16 infection that either progressed to CIN3+ or cleared (not recorded which). The rearrangement uses TRBV20-1 and TRBJ2-5; D may be TRBD2 (6 bases). The sequenced CDR3 bases are TGCAGTGCTAGCGGGGGTTCTGAAGAGACC. This sequence encodes CSASGGSEET. The complete CDR3 sequence is CSASGGSEETQYF.